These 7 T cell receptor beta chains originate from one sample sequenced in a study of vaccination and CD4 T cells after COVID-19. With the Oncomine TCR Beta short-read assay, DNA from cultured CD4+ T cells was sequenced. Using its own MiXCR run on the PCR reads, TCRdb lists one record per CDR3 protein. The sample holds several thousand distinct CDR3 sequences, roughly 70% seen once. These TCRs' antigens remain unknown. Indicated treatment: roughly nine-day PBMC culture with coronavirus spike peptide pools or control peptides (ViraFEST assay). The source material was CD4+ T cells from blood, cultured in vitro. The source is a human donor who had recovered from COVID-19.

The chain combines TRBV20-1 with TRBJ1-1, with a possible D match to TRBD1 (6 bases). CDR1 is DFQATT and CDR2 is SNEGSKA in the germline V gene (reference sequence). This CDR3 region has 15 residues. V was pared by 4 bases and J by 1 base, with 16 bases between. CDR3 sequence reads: CSATYFGRGNTEAFF. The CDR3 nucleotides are TGCAGTGCTACTTACTTTGGCAGGGGGAACACTGAAGCTTTCTTT.

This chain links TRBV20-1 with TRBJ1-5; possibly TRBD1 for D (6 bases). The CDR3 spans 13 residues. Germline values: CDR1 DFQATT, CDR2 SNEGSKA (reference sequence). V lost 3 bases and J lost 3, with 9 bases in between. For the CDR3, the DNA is TGCAGTGCTAGTAGGGACACCAATCAGCCCCAGCATTTT. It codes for CSASRDTNQPQHF.

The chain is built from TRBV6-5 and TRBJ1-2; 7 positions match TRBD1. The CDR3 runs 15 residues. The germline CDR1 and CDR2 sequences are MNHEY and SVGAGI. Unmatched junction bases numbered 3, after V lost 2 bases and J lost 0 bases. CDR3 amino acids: CASSYQGTANYGYTF. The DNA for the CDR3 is TGTGCCAGCAGTTACCAAGGGACAGCTAACTATGGCTACACCTTC.

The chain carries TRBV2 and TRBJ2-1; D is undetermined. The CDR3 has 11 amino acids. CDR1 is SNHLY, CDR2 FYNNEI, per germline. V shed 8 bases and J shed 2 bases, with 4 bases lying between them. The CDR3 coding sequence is TGTGCCAGCCTAGCCTACAATGAGCAGTTCTTC. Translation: CASLAYNEQFF.

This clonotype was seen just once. DNA of the CDR3: TGTGCCACCAGTGCGGCGGGAGGGCAAGAGACCCAGTACTTC. Its protein product is CATSAAGGQETQYF. The chain has TRBV24-1 and TRBJ2-5; 9 bases match TRBD2. V dropped 5 bases and J dropped 2; count of bases not matched to a gene: 2. The CDR3 loop spans 14 amino acids. CDR1 and CDR2 from the germline V gene are KGHDR and SFDVKD.

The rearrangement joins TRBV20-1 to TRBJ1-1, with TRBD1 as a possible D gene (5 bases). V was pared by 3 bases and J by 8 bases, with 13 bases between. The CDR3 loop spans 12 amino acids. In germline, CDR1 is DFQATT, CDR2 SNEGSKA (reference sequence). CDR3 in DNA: TGCAGTGCTAGGGCTCCTCGGGGCGAAGCTTTCTTT. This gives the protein CSARAPRGEAFF.

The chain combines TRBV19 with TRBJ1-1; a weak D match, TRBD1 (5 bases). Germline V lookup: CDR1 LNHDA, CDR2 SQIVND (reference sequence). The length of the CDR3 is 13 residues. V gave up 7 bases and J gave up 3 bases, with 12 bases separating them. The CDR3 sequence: CASTNGGDTEAFF. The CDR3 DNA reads TGTGCCAGTACCAACGGGGGGGACACTGAAGCTTTCTTT.